This T cell receptor beta chain came from a study of blood T cell repertoires in COVID-19. Study at large: The origin of the acute and convalescent COVID-19 samples was the United States, Italy and Spain. In each case, the material was cDNA or gDNA derived from T cells, B-cell-depleted T cells, or PBMCs.

How the authors handled the data: Estimates of nucleated cell counts were drawn from the amplification of reference gene primers. Sequencing was performed with immunoSEQ multiplex PCR; in TCRdb, only in-frame clones are kept and a portion is missing. That table supplies the V and J calls and clone size; D and trimming were determined from the DNA. This repertoire shows 120,000 or so clones, 70% to 90% found once; its top ten account for more than 4%. This CDR3 contains 14 residues. Germline CDR1 SGHNT, CDR2 YYREEE (reference sequence). Trimming removed 4 bases from V and 6 bases from J; junction bases left unmatched: 7.

The sample was peripheral blood. The genes are TRBV5-4 and TRBJ1-2; 9 nucleotides line up with TRBD1. This sequence originates from a man aged 35 to 55 with acute or convalescent COVID-19. CDR3 DNA sequence: TGTGCCAGCAGCAAGGACAGGGGAAGAGATGGCTACACCTTC. Amino acids: CASSKDRGRDGYTF.